This entry lists 31 T cell receptor beta chains sequenced from one sample in a study of shared clonotypes between healthy human individuals. Profiling relied on immunoSEQ multiplex PCR, and the TCRdb table lists in-frame clones only, not all of them. Of about 990,000 clones detected, approximately 78% appear once; the ten largest clones hold around 0.6%. Sequenced sample: memory CD4+ T cells from PBMCs. Regarding subset: CD45RA-negative fraction. The receptors here all came from a man younger than 35 in good health. Some clones in this sample may be carry-over from other donors' samples.

The V gene is TRBV29-1, the J gene TRBJ2-7; 10 bases fit TRBD1. CDR1 SQVTM and CDR2 ANQGSEA come from the germline V gene. Trimming took 2 bases from V and 5 from J; bases not matched to a gene: 6. The CDR3 runs 14 residues. This chain's CDR3 is CSVEPGQGIHEQYF. DNA of the CDR3: TGCAGCGTTGAACCGGGACAGGGGATCCACGAGCAGTACTTC.

This rearrangement joins TRBV11-2 to TRBJ1-1; D is uncertain. CDR3 length: 16 amino acids. Trimming cost V 1 base and J 0 bases, with 12 bases left between them. From germline, CDR1 is SGHAT and CDR2 FQNNGV. CDR3 DNA: TGTGCCAGCAGCTTAGGGAGCGGTAACATGAACACTGAAGCTTTCTTT. This codes for CASSLGSGNMNTEAFF.

The V gene is TRBV7-9, the J gene TRBJ2-6; possible D gene TRBD1, 6 bases. CDR3 size: 18 residues. The V gene lost 4 bases and the J gene lost 0 bases, with 16 bases spanning the gap. CDR1 and CDR2 (germline): SEHNR, FQNEAQ (reference sequence). As DNA, the CDR3 is TGTGCCAGCAGCTACACACAGGGACAAAGCTCTGGGGCCAACGTCCTGACTTTC. Its protein product is CASSYTQGQSSGANVLTF. Looking up the rest from reference TRBV7-9 and TRBJ2-6 gives the full variable domain: DTGVSQNPRHKITKRGQNVTFRCDPISEHNRLYWYRQTLGQGPEFLTYFQNEAQLEKSRLLSDRFSAERPKGSFSTLEIQRTEQGDSAMYLCASSYTQGQSSGANVLTFGAGSRLTVL.

This chain links TRBV9 with TRBJ2-2; D might be TRBD1 or TRBD2, each matching 5 bases. V shed 3 bases and J shed 6 bases, with 33 bases lying between them. The germline gives CDR1 SGDLS, CDR2 YYNGEE. The CDR3 extends over 21 amino acids. CDR3 region: CASSASWGTNPGKGPPGELFF. As DNA, the CDR3 is TGTGCCAGCAGCGCTTCCTGGGGTACCAATCCCGGGAAGGGACCCCCCGGGGAGCTGTTTTTT.

This CDR3 is CASGLVSGVNTGELFF. DNA of the CDR3: TGTGCTAGTGGTTTGGTAAGCGGGGTGAACACCGGGGAGCTGTTTTTT. The chain employs TRBV12-5 and TRBJ2-2; 7 bases align to TRBD2. Germline V gene sequence: CDR1 LGHNT, CDR2 FRNRAP. The trim removed 0 bases at V and 1 base at J, leaving 2 bases unmatched. This CDR3 has 16 residues. The full variable domain, completed using reference TRBV12-5 and TRBJ2-2, is DARVTQTPRHKVTEMGQEVTMRCQPILGHNTVFWYRQTMMQGLELLAYFRNRAPLDDSGMPKDRFSAEMPDATLATLKIQPSEPRDSAVYFCASGLVSGVNTGELFFGEGSRLTVL.

V and J are TRBV30 and TRBJ2-3; 7 nucleotides align to TRBD2. This CDR3 is 14 amino acids long. Germline values: CDR1 GTSNPN, CDR2 SVGIG (reference sequence). The trim removed 8 bases at V and 0 bases at J, leaving 8 bases unmatched. This CDR3 is CANHLGGSTDTQYF. The CDR3 DNA follows: TGTGCCAACCACCTGGGGGGGAGCACAGATACGCAGTATTTT.

The gene calls are TRBV11-1 and TRBJ1-5; no definite D call. The ends were cut back, 3 bases at V and 10 bases at J, with 13 bases in the middle. The CDR3 has 13 amino acids. Germline V gene sequence: CDR1 SGHAT, CDR2 FQDESV (reference sequence). The CDR3 loop is CASSFRSNSPQHF. Here the CDR3 DNA reads TGTGCCAGCAGCTTCCGTAGCAACAGTCCCCAGCATTTT.

This chain uses TRBV2 with TRBJ1-2; no firm D call. Trimming cost V 6 bases and J 5 bases, with 13 bases left between them. The CDR3 length is 13 residues. CDR1 and CDR2 from the germline V gene are SNHLY and FYNNEI. The CDR3 is CASSAMTQYGYTF. The CDR3 region has the DNA TGTGCCAGCAGCGCCATGACCCAGTATGGCTACACCTTC.

This clone has a single count. V and J are TRBV9 and TRBJ2-7, with D possibly being TRBD2 (6 bases). With 0 bases removed from V and 3 bases from J, the gap between germline ends came to 16 bases. CDR1 is SGDLS and CDR2 is YYNGEE in the germline V gene. This CDR3 spans 16 amino acids. CDR3 nucleotide sequence: TGTGCCAGCAGCGTAGGGGGTAGCGGAGGAGTCTACGAGCAGTACTTC. As protein: CASSVGGSGGVYEQYF.

V is TRBV5-1 and J is TRBJ2-1, with 7 nucleotides matching TRBD1. The germline V gene has CDR1 SGHRS and CDR2 YFSETQ. The CDR3 is 13 residues long. V lost 3 bases, J lost 5 bases, and 2 bases stayed unmatched. This CDR3 is CASSWGTDNEQFF. CDR3 bases: TGCGCCAGCAGCTGGGGGACAGACAATGAGCAGTTCTTC.

This rearrangement joins TRBV29-1 to TRBJ2-3; TRBD2 matches 14 bases. The junction had 3 bases not matched to a gene; V was cut back by 7 bases and J by 3 bases. The CDR3 totals 14 residues. The V gene's germline CDR1 is SQVTM and CDR2 ANQGSEA. Here the CDR3 reads CSGGTSGSTDTQYF. In DNA form, the CDR3 reads TGCAGCGGGGGGACTAGCGGGAGTACAGATACGCAGTATTTT.

The rearrangement links TRBV5-4 to TRBJ2-7, with TRBD1 identical over 7 bases. The germline CDR1 and CDR2 sequences are SGHNT and YYREEE (reference sequence). The CDR3 sequence is 14 residues long. V was pared by 2 bases and J by 4 bases, with 6 bases of the junction left unmatched. CDR3 sequence (DNA): TGTGCCAGCAGCTTCGGGACAGCTAAATACGAGCAGTACTTC. Translation: CASSFGTAKYEQYF.

The chain is built from TRBV7-2 and TRBJ2-2; D ambiguous. Germline V gives CDR1 SGHTA, CDR2 FQGNSA. The CDR3 consists of 14 residues. V lost 5 bases to trimming and J lost 0 bases, with 7 bases between them. CDR3 in DNA: TGTGCCAGCAGCGCAGTAACGAACACCGGGGAGCTGTTTTTT. Its translation is CASSAVTNTGELFF.

Details on this clone: The same CDR3 arises from other DNA sequences in this sample as well. This sequence joins TRBV9 and TRBJ2-7, with 12 bases lining up with TRBD2. CDR1 is SGDLS, CDR2 YYNGEE, per germline. The CDR3 covers 14 residues. Losses at the gene ends were 7 bases for V and 3 bases for J; bases not matched to a gene: 5. This chain's CDR3 is CASAPGLAGYEQYF. In DNA form, the CDR3 reads TGTGCCAGCGCTCCGGGACTAGCGGGCTACGAGCAGTACTTC.

This chain joins TRBV11-2 and TRBJ2-7; TRBD1 is a possible D gene (6 bases). Trimming stripped 1 base from V and 3 bases from J, with 10 bases between. Germline V CDR1 and CDR2: SGHAT, FQNNGV. The CDR3 length is 14 residues. The CDR3 DNA sequence: TGTGCCAGCAGCTTAGTCCTAGGGGGCTACGAGCAGTACTTC. Translation gives CASSLVLGGYEQYF.

Points on this clone: A far bigger clonotype differs at one base, so this is likely a read error. The same CDR3 is also encoded by other DNA sequences in this sample. This chain connects TRBV5-1 to TRBJ2-2; unclear D gene. In germline, CDR1 is SGHRS, CDR2 YFSETQ. V was clipped by 2 bases and J by 0 bases, with 14 bases between them. The CDR3 is made up of 17 amino acids. The CDR3 spells CASSFRSGDSNTGELFF. For the CDR3, the DNA is TGCGCCAGCAGCTTCCGTAGTGGAGACTCGAACACCGGGGAGCTGTTTTTT.

The gene calls are TRBV28 and TRBJ2-4, with D perhaps TRBD1 (7 bases). The CDR3 spans 14 residues. V was shortened by 5 bases and J by 5 bases, with 13 bases between the two germline ends. Germline values: CDR1 MDHEN, CDR2 SYDVKM. CDR3 residues: CASSAGTAQNIQYF. The CDR3 coding sequence is TGTGCCAGCAGTGCGGGGACAGCGCAAAACATTCAGTACTTC. Full variable domain (remainder filled in from reference TRBV28 and TRBJ2-4): DVKVTQSSRYLVKRTGEKVFLECVQDMDHENMFWYRQDPGLGLRLIYFSYDVKMKEKGDIPEGYSVSREKKERFSLILESASTNQTSMYLCASSAGTAQNIQYFGAGTRLSVL.

There are many counts of this clone. Other DNA sequences in this sample translate to the same CDR3. This chain uses TRBV9 with TRBJ1-1; D remains ambiguous. The germline V gene has CDR1 SGDLS and CDR2 YYNGEE. The CDR3 spans 13 residues. V lost 0 bases, J lost 0 bases, and 3 bases lay in between. The CDR3 loop reads CASSVEVNTEAFF. The CDR3 DNA is TGTGCCAGCAGCGTAGAGGTGAACACTGAAGCTTTCTTT.

As for this clone: A much bigger clone sits one base away, suggesting this may be a read error. Distinct nucleotide sequences in the sample also encode this CDR3. The V and J genes are TRBV18 and TRBJ1-1; 8 bases fit TRBD1. This CDR3 comprises 14 residues. The V gene's germline CDR1 is KGHSH and CDR2 LQKENI. Trimming at V came to 2 bases and at J to 1 base, leaving 0 bases not matched to a gene. CDR3 sequence (DNA): TGTGCCAGCTCACCAGGACAGGGGAACACTGAAGCTTTCTTT. It encodes CASSPGQGNTEAFF.

This clone has a handful of counts. The CDR3 region has the DNA TGTGCCAGCAGCGTAGACGCCGGTGGGGGGGGCACTGAAGCTTTCTTT. Protein product: CASSVDAGGGGTEAFF. The rearrangement links TRBV9 to TRBJ1-1; the D gene is possibly TRBD1 (5 bases). Germline V gives CDR1 SGDLS, CDR2 YYNGEE. The CDR3 consists of 16 residues. Trimming removed 0 bases from V and 4 bases from J, with 16 bases in between.

With respect to this clone: Within the sample, other DNA sequences also encode this same CDR3. V usage is TRBV7-9 and J usage is TRBJ1-5; D is unresolved. V was pared by 6 bases and J by 2 bases, with 11 bases between. The CDR3 has 14 amino acids. Per germline, CDR1 SEHNR and CDR2 FQNEAQ (reference sequence). The CDR3 DNA reads TGTGCCAGCAGTCGCGGTGGGGGCAATCAGCCCCAGCATTTT. Residues: CASSRGGGNQPQHF.

The rearrangement uses TRBV15 and TRBJ1-1; maybe TRBD1 (5 bases). The ends were cut back, 3 bases at V and 1 base at J, with 12 bases in the middle. The CDR3 has 15 residues. From germline, CDR1 is LNHNV and CDR2 YYDKDF (reference sequence). CDR3 sequence reads: CATSRSGWANTEAFF. CDR3 nucleotide sequence: TGTGCCACCAGCAGGTCAGGGTGGGCGAACACTGAAGCTTTCTTT.

Of note for this clone: A far larger clone differs by one base, so this is likely a read error. This specimen includes other DNA sequences encoding the same CDR3. The chain carries TRBV7-9 and TRBJ2-5; D remains ambiguous. V was pared by 2 bases and J by 5 bases, with 3 bases between. The germline gives CDR1 SEHNR, CDR2 FQNEAQ (reference sequence). The CDR3 consists of 11 residues. CDR3 sequence: CASSLSETQYF. DNA for the CDR3: TGTGCCAGCAGCTTATCGGAGACCCAGTACTTC. The whole variable domain, remainder taken from reference TRBV7-9 and TRBJ2-5, is DTGVSQNPRHKITKRGQNVTFRCDPISEHNRLYWYRQTLGQGPEFLTYFQNEAQLEKSRLLSDRFSAERPKGSFSTLEIQRTEQGDSAMYLCASSLSETQYFGPGTRLLVL.

For the CDR3, the DNA is TGTGCCATCAGTGATCGAGGGGAAAGGCAGTACTTC. Translated, it gives CAISDRGERQYF. V is TRBV10-3 and J is TRBJ2-7; D might be TRBD1 or TRBD2, each matching 5 bases. CDR3 length: 12 amino acids. Looked up from germline, CDR1 is ENHRY and CDR2 is SYGVKD. V was trimmed by 3 bases and J by 9 bases, leaving 12 bases between them.

The rearrangement uses TRBV19 and TRBJ1-4, with D unclear. Germline lookup yields CDR1 LNHDA and CDR2 SQIVND (reference sequence). Deletions cut 5 bases from V and 10 bases from J, with 17 bases between. The CDR3 totals 14 residues. This chain's CDR3 is CASSPYETVGKLFF. Written as DNA, the CDR3 is TGTGCCAGTAGTCCCTACGAAACTGTTGGAAAACTGTTTTTT. Full variable domain (remainder filled in from reference TRBV19 and TRBJ1-4): DGGITQSPKYLFRKEGQNVTLSCEQNLNHDAMYWYRQDPGQGLRLIYYSQIVNDFQKGDIAEGYSVSREKKESFPLTVTSAQKNPTAFYLCASSPYETVGKLFFGSGTQLSVL.

This clone has at least ten counts. The chain employs TRBV5-1 and TRBJ2-5, with a weak D call TRBD1 (5 bases). Trimming stripped 7 bases from V and 1 base from J, with 17 bases between. The CDR3 length is 15 residues. In germline, CDR1 is SGHRS, CDR2 YFSETQ. CDR3 DNA: TGCGCCAGCGACAGAGGACGAAACCGCCAAGAGACCCAGTACTTC. Protein sequence: CASDRGRNRQETQYF.

The chain couples TRBV7-9 to TRBJ1-4; perhaps TRBD1 as D (5 bases). Trimming took 8 bases from V and 1 from J, leaving 8 bases between them. Germline V gene sequence: CDR1 SEHNR, CDR2 FQNEAQ (reference sequence). The CDR3 loop spans 13 amino acids. CDR3 nucleotide sequence: TGTGCCAGCCGGGGCGGAACTAATGAAAAACTGTTTTTT. Its translation: CASRGGTNEKLFF.

The chain uses TRBV30 and TRBJ2-5, with D maybe TRBD1 (6 bases). Matching the DNA end better, TRBJ2-7 makes the J call doubtful. The CDR3 consists of 13 residues. From germline, CDR1 is GTSNPN and CDR2 SVGIG (reference sequence). The CDR3 DNA reads TGTGCCTGGTGCACAGGGATGTCCTACGAGCAGTACTTC. Residues: CAWCTGMSYEQYF.

As concerns this clone: The sample holds other DNA sequences that translate to the same CDR3. This chain joins TRBV5-1 and TRBJ2-1; the D gene is possibly TRBD1 (6 bases). Germline V gene lookup returns CDR1 SGHRS and CDR2 YFSETQ. Trimming removed 0 bases at V and 2 bases at J, with 6 bases between. The CDR3 sequence is 14 residues long. CDR3 nucleotides: TGCGCCAGCAGCTTGGGGGACACCTACAATGAGCAGTTCTTC. The encoded protein is CASSLGDTYNEQFF.

The chain recombines TRBV5-1 with TRBJ2-7, with 8 bases aligning to TRBD1. V lost 5 bases, J lost 4 bases, and 8 bases stayed unmatched. This CDR3 region has 14 residues. CDR1 and CDR2 (germline): SGHRS, YFSETQ. The CDR3 loop is CASRSLRQGYEQYF. The CDR3 DNA is TGCGCCAGCAGGTCTTTGAGACAGGGGTACGAGCAGTACTTC.

The CDR3 loop reads CASRPPPGGPIEQYF. Here the CDR3 DNA reads TGTGCCAGCAGACCCCCTCCCGGGGGGCCCATCGAGCAGTACTTC. The chain uses TRBV6-5 and TRBJ2-7; D may be TRBD2 (7 bases). The V gene lost 6 bases and the J gene lost 6 bases, with 21 bases spanning the gap. Germline loops: CDR1 MNHEY, CDR2 SVGAGI. The CDR3 length is 15 residues.